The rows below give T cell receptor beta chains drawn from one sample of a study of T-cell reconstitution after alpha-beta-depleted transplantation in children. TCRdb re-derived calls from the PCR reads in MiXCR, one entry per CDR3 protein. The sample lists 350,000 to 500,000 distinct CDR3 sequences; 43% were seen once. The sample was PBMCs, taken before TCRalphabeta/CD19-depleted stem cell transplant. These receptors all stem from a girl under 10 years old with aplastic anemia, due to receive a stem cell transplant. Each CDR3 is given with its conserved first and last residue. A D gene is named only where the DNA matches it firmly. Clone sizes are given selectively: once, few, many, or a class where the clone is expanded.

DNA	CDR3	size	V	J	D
TGTGCCGCAGCGAGAAGCACAGATACGCAGTATTTT	CAAARSTDTQYF	.	TRBV10-3	TRBJ2-3	.
TGCAGCGTTCTTCTCCCTGACAGGGAAGAGACCCAGTACTTC	CSVLLPDREETQYF	.	TRBV29-1	TRBJ2-5	TRBD1
TGTGCCAGCAGTCCCCAGGGTGGGAGGGCCAACGTCCTGACTTTC	CASSPQGGRANVLTF	many	TRBV12-3/TRBV12-4	TRBJ2-6	.
TGCGCCAGCAGCTTGGATATAGGCTCCTACGAGCAGTACTTC	CASSLDIGSYEQYF	.	TRBV5-1	TRBJ2-7	.
TGCGCCAGCAGCCGAGGAGGGCCCCACAATGAGCAGTTCTTC	CASSRGGPHNEQFF	many	TRBV10-1	TRBJ2-1	.
TGTGCCAGCGGGACCAGCAACACTGAAGCTTTCTTT	CASGTSNTEAFF	many	TRBV7-9	TRBJ1-1	.
TGCAGTGCTAGAGACCTGAGTTTACACAATGAGCAGTTCTTC	CSARDLSLHNEQFF	.	TRBV20-1	TRBJ2-1	.
TGTGCCAGCAGCCTCCAGGGCGGGAGGAAGGAGACCGGGGAGCTGTTTTTT	CASSLQGGRKETGELFF	many	TRBV7-6	TRBJ2-2	TRBD2
TGTGCCTCTACAGGGGGATACACAGATACGCAGTATTTT	CASTGGYTDTQYF	.	TRBV30	TRBJ2-3	TRBD1
TGTGCCAGCACCGCGGGACAGGAGTCCACCGGGGAGCTGTTTTTT	CASTAGQESTGELFF	once	TRBV7-6	TRBJ2-2	TRBD1
TGCAGCGTTGAAGGATCGGGACCTACTCTCTTC	CSVEGSGPTLF	.	TRBV29-1	TRBJ2-1	.
TGTGCCAGCAGTTTAGCGGGAAAGACCCAGTACTTC	CASSLAGKTQYF	few	TRBV12-3/TRBV12-4	TRBJ2-5	.
TGTGCCAGCATCCCTCCGCTGGGACAGGTCTCCAACACTGAAGCTTTCTTT	CASIPPLGQVSNTEAFF	few	TRBV6-1	TRBJ1-1	TRBD1
TGTGCCAGCAGTTCATCAGGCGGGACTAGCGTTTACAATGAGCAGTTCTTC	CASSSSGGTSVYNEQFF	many	TRBV12-3/TRBV12-4	TRBJ2-1	TRBD2
TGTGCCTGGAGTGGGGGGACAGGGGCATGGAACGAGACCCAGTACTTC	CAWSGGTGAWNETQYF	.	TRBV30	TRBJ2-5	TRBD1
TGCGCCAGCAGCCTCAGATCCCCTAGCGGGGGGAACGGAAAGACCCAGTACTTC	CASSLRSPSGGNGKTQYF	.	TRBV4-1	TRBJ2-5	TRBD2
TGTGCCAGTCAGGACAGGGGCGGTGAGACTGAAGCTTTCTTT	CASQDRGGETEAFF	.	TRBV19	TRBJ1-1	TRBD1
TGTGCCAGCAGTTTGGGGGTGGGACAGGGAATATCCTACGAGCAGTACTTC	CASSLGVGQGISYEQYF	many	TRBV12-3/TRBV12-4	TRBJ2-7	TRBD1
TGTGCCAGCAGTTTAAAGGCCAGGGGGGTGAACACTGAAGCTTTCTTT	CASSLKARGVNTEAFF	few	TRBV12-3/TRBV12-4	TRBJ1-1	TRBD1
TGCAGTGCTAGTGGACGGGTGAACACTGAAGCTTTCTTT	CSASGRVNTEAFF	few	TRBV20-1	TRBJ1-1	.
TGCAGTGCCCCCTCCCGGGACAGGGGGCGAGTTACCTATGGCTACACCTTC	CSAPSRDRGRVTYGYTF	many	TRBV20-1	TRBJ1-2	TRBD1
TGTGCCAGCAGCTTAGCGGATGTTAGCACAGATACGCAGTATTTT	CASSLADVSTDTQYF	.	TRBV7-2	TRBJ2-3	.
TGCAGTGCTAGAGATCCCGTCTCTGGAAACACCATATATTTT	CSARDPVSGNTIYF	.	TRBV20-1	TRBJ1-3	.
TGTGCCAGCGGCTTGAGACAGCCAAACATCTATGGCTACACCTTC	CASGLRQPNIYGYTF	few	TRBV28	TRBJ1-2	.
TGCAGTGCCGGCCGGCTAGCGGGAGTGTCTGGGGAGACCCAGTACTTC	CSAGRLAGVSGETQYF	few	TRBV20-1	TRBJ2-5	TRBD2
TGTGCCACCAGCGGGCCTCTTGGGTACGAGCAGTACTTC	CATSGPLGYEQYF	.	TRBV24-1	TRBJ2-7	.
TGCAGCGTTGAGGACAATGAGCAGTTCTTC	CSVEDNEQFF	many	TRBV29-1	TRBJ2-1	.
TGCAGTGCCCTTGGGACGGCCCTCTATGGCTACACCTTC	CSALGTALYGYTF	.	TRBV20-1	TRBJ1-2	.
TGTGCCAGCAGCGGGGGCGGGTTCAATGAGCAGTTCTTC	CASSGGGFNEQFF	many	TRBV9	TRBJ2-1	.
TGCATGCTAGCGTTGAGGGGCAACGAGCAGTACTTC	CMLALRGNEQYF	few	TRBV20-1	TRBJ2-7	.
TGTGCCAGCAGCCAAGAATTAGCGGGAGGGAACACCGGGGAGCTGTTTTTT	CASSQELAGGNTGELFF	.	TRBV4-2	TRBJ2-2	TRBD2
TGTGCCAGCGGGGGGGCCAACGTCCTGACTTTC	CASGGANVLTF	.	TRBV28	TRBJ2-6	.
TGTGCCAGCAGCTTTGACAGGTCGAACACTGAAGCTTTCTTT	CASSFDRSNTEAFF	many	TRBV7-2	TRBJ1-1	.
TGCGCCAGCAGCCGGGACAGGGGAAACACCGGGGAGCTGTTTTTT	CASSRDRGNTGELFF	.	TRBV5-1	TRBJ2-2	TRBD1
TGTGCCACCCGGGTTACTAGCACAGATACGCAGTATTTT	CATRVTSTDTQYF	.	TRBV15	TRBJ2-3	.
TGTGCCAGCAGTTCCTCCAGCCCGGACTCCTACAATGAGCAGTTCTTC	CASSSSSPDSYNEQFF	many	TRBV6-5	TRBJ2-1	.
TGTGCCAGCAGCTTAGGGACAAGGATCAATGAGCAGTTCTTC	CASSLGTRINEQFF	.	TRBV7-9	TRBJ2-1	.
TGCGCCAGCCGGTATACGTGGAATGAGCAGTTCTTC	CASRYTWNEQFF	.	TRBV10-2	TRBJ2-1	.
TGCGCCAGCAGCCCCGAGACAGGATCAAACTATGGCTACACCTTC	CASSPETGSNYGYTF	few	TRBV5-1	TRBJ1-2	.
TGTGCCAGCAGGAATCCGGACAGGGGCTACGAGCAGTACTTC	CASRNPDRGYEQYF	.	TRBV7-2	TRBJ2-7	TRBD1
TGTGCCTGGAGTGTAACAGTCCAAGAGACCCAGTACTTC	CAWSVTVQETQYF	.	TRBV30	TRBJ2-5	.
TGTGCCAGCAGCTCCCAACAGGGGGCAAACAATGAGCAGTTCTTC	CASSSQQGANNEQFF	.	TRBV7-3	TRBJ2-1	TRBD1
TGCAGTGCCCGAGCGACAGGACCTATCTACAATGAGCAGTTCTTC	CSARATGPIYNEQFF	once	TRBV20-1	TRBJ2-1	.
TGTGCCAGCAGTTACTTCGGACAGGGCGGGGGGATTGAGCAGTTCTTC	CASSYFGQGGGIEQFF	.	TRBV6-5	TRBJ2-1	.
TGTGCCAGCAGCCCCGGGACAGGCCGTAGCAATCAGCCCCAGCATTTT	CASSPGTGRSNQPQHF	.	TRBV3-1	TRBJ1-5	TRBD1
TGTGCCAGCAGCTTAACCCGGGACAGCCAAGAGACCCAGTACTTC	CASSLTRDSQETQYF	.	TRBV7-9	TRBJ2-5	TRBD1
TGCGCCAGCAGCCGGGAGGGACCCATTTACGAGCAGTACTTC	CASSREGPIYEQYF	many	TRBV5-1	TRBJ2-7	TRBD2
TGTGCCAGCAGTCGCCGACGGACCGAAGAGACCCAGTACTTC	CASSRRRTEETQYF	.	TRBV7-3	TRBJ2-5	.
TGTGCCAGCAGCCAAGGGACAGTCCAAGAGACCCAGTACTTC	CASSQGTVQETQYF	.	TRBV5-5	TRBJ2-5	TRBD1
TGCAGTGCTGAGACTAGCGGGAGAATCGGGGAGCAGTTCTTC	CSAETSGRIGEQFF	.	TRBV20-1	TRBJ2-1	TRBD2
TGCAGTGCTAGTCAAGTACCAGTAACTACCCAGTACTTC	CSASQVPVTTQYF	.	TRBV20-1	TRBJ2-5	.
TGTGCCAGCAGTTATTCAGGGGACCATGGCTACACCTTC	CASSYSGDHGYTF	.	TRBV6-5	TRBJ1-2	.
TGTGCCATCAGTGACTACGGGAGGAAACTAGGCCCCGGGGAGCTGTTTTTT	CAISDYGRKLGPGELFF	.	TRBV10-3	TRBJ2-2	TRBD2
TGTGCCACCAGCCCCCTAGCGACGCATACGCAGTATTTT	CATSPLATHTQYF	few	TRBV15	TRBJ2-3	.
TGCAGTGGACAGAAAGAGACCCAGTACTTC	CSGQKETQYF	.	TRBV20-1	TRBJ2-5	.
TGTGCCAGCAGCTTATCGACAGTTAACACCATATATTTT	CASSLSTVNTIYF	.	TRBV7-2	TRBJ1-3	.
TGCAGTGCTAGAGATCCGGGCGGCACAGATACGCAGTATTTT	CSARDPGGTDTQYF	.	TRBV20-1	TRBJ2-3	.